The 21 T cell receptor beta chains reported below all come from one sample, sequenced in a study of blood T cell repertoires in COVID-19. Libraries were prepared by immunoSEQ multiplex PCR; TCRdb keeps only in-frame clonotypes and omits some of them. Among approximately 72,000 clones listed, approximately 89% were seen once. Sequenced sample: peripheral blood. The receptors were sampled from a woman over 75 with active or convalescent COVID-19.

The J gene is TRBJ1-2, the V gene TRBV15; 7 positions match TRBD1. Trimming cost V 5 bases and J 3 bases; bases outside gene matches: 9. The CDR3 length is 15 residues. In germline, CDR1 is LNHNV, CDR2 YYDKDF (reference sequence). The CDR3 bases are TGTGCCACCAGCCTCGACAGGGAGCAGCACTATGGCTACACCTTC. Its protein product is CATSLDREQHYGYTF. Looking up the rest from reference TRBV15 and TRBJ1-2 gives the full variable domain: DAMVIQNPRYQVTQFGKPVTLSCSQTLNHNVMYWYQQKSSQAPKLLFHYYDKDFNNEADTPDNFQSRRPNTSFCFLDIRSPGLGDTAMYLCATSLDREQHYGYTFGSGTRLTVV.

The chain links TRBV28 to TRBJ1-6, with D possibly being TRBD1 (5 bases). There are 15 residues in the CDR3. V was pared by 8 bases and J by 9 bases, with 20 bases between. Germline CDR1 reads MDHEN; CDR2 reads SYDVKM. CDR3 amino acids: CASDARGPRGSPLHF. The CDR3, as DNA: TGTGCCAGCGACGCGCGAGGTCCTAGGGGTTCACCCCTCCACTTT.

V gene TRBV5-1 combines with J gene TRBJ2-3; 13 bases map to TRBD2. This CDR3 is built from 18 residues. The germline V gene has CDR1 SGHRS and CDR2 YFSETQ. Trimming removed 1 base from V and 2 bases from J; junction bases left unmatched: 7. The CDR3, as DNA: TGCGCCAGCAGCTTGTTCACTAGCGGGGGGGCCTTCACAGATACGCAGTATTTT. It translates to CASSLFTSGGAFTDTQYF. The variable domain in full, with the rest retrieved from reference TRBV5-1 and TRBJ2-3, is KAGVTQTPRYLIKTRGQQVTLSCSPISGHRSVSWYQQTPGQGLQFLFEYFSETQRNKGNFPGRFSGRQFSNSRSEMNVSTLELGDSALYLCASSLFTSGGAFTDTQYFGPGTRLTVL.

The CDR3 DNA reads TGTGCCAGCAGCCAGGACAGGAGCTATGGCTACACCTTC. This encodes CASSQDRSYGYTF. V usage is TRBV13 and J usage is TRBJ1-2; 7 positions agree with TRBD1. V was clipped by 5 bases and J by 4 bases; unmatched bases: 4. CDR1 and CDR2 (germline): PRHDT, FYEKMQ (reference sequence). This CDR3 contains 13 residues.

This clone was detected once. The chain combines TRBV4-3 with TRBJ1-1; D is perhaps TRBD1 (6 bases). The CDR3 extends over 16 amino acids. Trimming cost V 4 bases and J 5 bases, with 20 bases left between them. Germline V CDR1 and CDR2: LGHNA, YSLEER. In DNA, the CDR3 is TGCGCCAGCAGCCCCCGTTGGGGGGGCGTTTATACTGAAGCTTTCTTT. It translates to CASSPRWGGVYTEAFF.

The V and J genes are TRBV5-1 and TRBJ1-4, with D perhaps TRBD1 (6 bases). Germline V gene sequence: CDR1 SGHRS, CDR2 YFSETQ. The CDR3 runs 14 residues. V was cut by 0 bases and J by 8 bases, with 11 bases left in between. The CDR3 reads CASSLVAGEEKLFF. The CDR3 region has the DNA TGCGCCAGCAGCTTGGTGGCAGGGGAGGAAAAACTGTTTTTT.

The V and J genes are TRBV28 and TRBJ2-5; maybe TRBD1 (5 bases). The germline V gene has CDR1 MDHEN and CDR2 SYDVKM. This CDR3 has 13 amino acids. V lost 5 bases and J 5 bases, leaving 12 bases between the germline ends. This chain's CDR3 is CASSPRASETQYF. The CDR3 DNA follows: TGTGCCAGCAGTCCCAGGGCTTCGGAGACCCAGTACTTC.

The V and J genes are TRBV27 and TRBJ2-1; TRBD2 aligns across 7 bases. Trimming removed 10 bases from V and 7 bases from J; junction bases left unmatched: 13. The CDR3 is 14 residues long. The germline V gene has CDR1 MNHEY and CDR2 SMNVEV (reference sequence). In nucleotides, the CDR3 is TGTGCCACCCTACCGGGACTAATGGGGAATGAGCAGTTCTTC. Translating gives CATLPGLMGNEQFF.

The chain carries TRBV19 and TRBJ2-7; 7 nucleotides align to TRBD1. The V gene end was trimmed by 3 bases and the J gene end by 3 bases; junction bases not matched to a gene: 5. Germline V gives CDR1 LNHDA, CDR2 SQIVND (reference sequence). The CDR3 is 14 amino acids. The CDR3 coding sequence is TGTGCCAGTAGTATCCAGGGGGACCTCTACGAGCAGTACTTC. Its translation: CASSIQGDLYEQYF.

The V and J genes are TRBV6-2 or TRBV6-3 and TRBJ2-7; 11 positions match TRBD2. This CDR3 region has 17 residues. Losses at the gene ends were 2 bases for V and 2 bases for J; bases not matched to a gene: 8. CDR1 is MNHEY and CDR2 is SVGEGT in the germline V gene. The CDR3 reads CASSYGLAGGIAYEQYF. The CDR3 coding sequence is TGTGCCAGCAGTTACGGGCTAGCGGGGGGAATCGCCTACGAGCAGTACTTC.

Within the sample, this clone is medium-sized. The chain employs TRBV6-2 or TRBV6-3 and TRBJ2-1, with a tentative D call TRBD2 (5 bases). Germline CDR1 reads MNHEY; CDR2 reads SVGEGT. The CDR3 runs 14 residues. The ends were cut back, 8 bases at V and 4 bases at J, with 15 bases in the middle. The CDR3 sequence is CASGPEAEYNEQFF. The CDR3 DNA sequence: TGTGCCAGCGGCCCGGAGGCGGAGTACAATGAGCAGTTCTTC.

Only a few counts were recorded for this clone. As DNA, the CDR3 is TGTGCCAGCAGCTTGGTTAAAGGGGTTTGGACTGAAGCTTTCTTT. It encodes CASSLVKGVWTEAFF. This rearrangement joins TRBV5-4 to TRBJ1-1; tentatively, D is TRBD1 (5 bases). Trimming removed 0 bases from V and 5 bases from J, with 14 bases in between. The CDR3 contains 15 residues. CDR1 and CDR2 from the germline V gene are SGHNT and YYREEE (reference sequence).

In DNA, the CDR3 is TGTGCCAGCAGGGACAGCGCAACTAATGAAAAACTGTTTTTT. It translates to CASRDSATNEKLFF. V is TRBV28 and J is TRBJ1-4; weak D call: TRBD1 (6 bases). The CDR3 loop spans 14 amino acids. V shed 6 bases and J shed 0 bases, with 8 bases lying between them. Germline V lookup: CDR1 MDHEN, CDR2 SYDVKM.

The chain combines TRBV7-2 with TRBJ1-2; 10 positions agree with TRBD1. CDR3 length: 15 residues. V lost 5 bases, J lost 5 bases, and 8 bases stayed unmatched. Germline V gene data show CDR1 as SGHTA and CDR2 as FQGNSA. The CDR3 sequence is CASSIRDRGVYGYTF. CDR3 DNA: TGTGCCAGCAGCATCAGGGACAGGGGAGTATATGGCTACACCTTC.

The CDR3 DNA is TGTGCCAGCAGCTTAACCGGTAGCGGGGGGAACACCGGGGAGCTGTTTTTT. Translating it yields CASSLTGSGGNTGELFF. V gene TRBV7-3 combines with J gene TRBJ2-2; 9 positions match TRBD2. This CDR3 has 17 amino acids. From germline, CDR1 is SGHTA and CDR2 FQGTGA. V gave up 0 bases and J gave up 1 base; unmatched junction bases: 3.

The chain is built from TRBV5-1 and TRBJ1-1, with a weak D call TRBD1 (5 bases). Per the germline V gene, CDR1 is SGHRS and CDR2 is YFSETQ. V was trimmed by 0 bases and J by 1 base, leaving 19 bases between them. The CDR3 runs 18 residues. This CDR3 reads CASSLGRQLQKENTEAFF. CDR3 in DNA: TGCGCCAGCAGCTTGGGCCGACAGTTGCAGAAAGAGAACACTGAAGCTTTCTTT.

In this sample, this clone turned up once. The genes are TRBV19 and TRBJ2-2, with 7 nucleotides matching TRBD1. This CDR3 region has 14 residues. The germline gives CDR1 LNHDA, CDR2 SQIVND (reference sequence). The trim removed 5 bases at V and 8 bases at J, leaving 8 bases unmatched. The CDR3 here is CASSVNRGSGELFF. Written as DNA, the CDR3 is TGTGCCAGTAGTGTCAACAGGGGATCTGGGGAGCTGTTTTTT.

This chain uses TRBV4-1 with TRBJ1-1; D gene unclear. The CDR3 runs 17 residues. The V end was cut by 0 bases, the J end by 5 bases, with 19 bases between. Germline V CDR1 and CDR2: MGHRA, YSYEKL. The CDR3 loop is CASSQDLISLVRTEAFF. The CDR3 DNA follows: TGCGCCAGCAGCCAAGATCTGATCTCCCTTGTACGGACTGAAGCTTTCTTT.

This clone was detected a few times. The J gene is TRBJ1-5, the V gene TRBV3-1 (or the pseudogene TRBV3-2); 8 nucleotides align to TRBD1. The CDR3 has 17 residues. The germline V gene encodes CDR1 LGHDT and CDR2 YNNKEL (reference sequence). V dropped 3 bases and J dropped 0; count of bases not matched to a gene: 7. The CDR3 bases are TGTGCCAGCAGCCACTGGGACAGGCCTTATAGCAATCAGCCCCAGCATTTT. This gives the protein CASSHWDRPYSNQPQHF.

In its sample, this clone was seen a few times. The V call is TRBV10-1, the J call TRBJ2-2; unclear D gene. This CDR3 has 14 residues. Germline CDR1 WNHNN, CDR2 SYGVQD (reference sequence). With 4 bases removed from V and 3 bases from J, the gap between germline ends came to 9 bases. Here the CDR3 DNA reads TGCGCCAGCAGTGCCATCACAGACACCGGGGAGCTGTTTTTT. Its protein is CASSAITDTGELFF.

Judged by abundance, this clone is medium-sized. V usage is TRBV5-8 and J usage is TRBJ2-5; tentatively, D is TRBD1 (5 bases). V lost 0 bases, J lost 1 base, and 13 bases lay in between. Germline-derived CDR1 and CDR2 are SGHTS and YDEGEE. This CDR3 has 16 amino acids. CDR3 loop: CASSLEGVAVQETQYF. The CDR3, as DNA: TGTGCCAGCAGCTTGGAAGGGGTTGCCGTCCAAGAGACCCAGTACTTC.